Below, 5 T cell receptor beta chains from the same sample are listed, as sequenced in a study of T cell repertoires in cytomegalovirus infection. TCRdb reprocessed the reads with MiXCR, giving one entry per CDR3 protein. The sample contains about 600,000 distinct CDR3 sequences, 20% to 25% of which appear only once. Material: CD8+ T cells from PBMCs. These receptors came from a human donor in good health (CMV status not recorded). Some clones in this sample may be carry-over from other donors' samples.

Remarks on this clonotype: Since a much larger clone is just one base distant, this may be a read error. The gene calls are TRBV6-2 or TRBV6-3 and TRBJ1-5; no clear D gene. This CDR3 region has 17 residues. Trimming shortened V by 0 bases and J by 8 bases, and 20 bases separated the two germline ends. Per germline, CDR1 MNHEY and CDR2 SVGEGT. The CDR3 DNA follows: TGTGCCAGCAGTTACTCGATGGCAGGTTGGGTTGGGGAGCCCCAGCATTTT. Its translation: CASSYSMAGWVGEPQHF.

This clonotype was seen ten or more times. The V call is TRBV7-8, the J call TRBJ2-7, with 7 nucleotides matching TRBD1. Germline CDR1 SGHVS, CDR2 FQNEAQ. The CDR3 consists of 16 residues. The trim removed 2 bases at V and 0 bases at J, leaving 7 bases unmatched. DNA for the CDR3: TGTGCCAGCAGCTTACCCGGGACAGCTGACTCCTACGAGCAGTACTTC. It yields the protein CASSLPGTADSYEQYF. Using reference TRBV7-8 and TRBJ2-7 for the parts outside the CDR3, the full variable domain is GAGVSQSPRYKVAKRGQDVALRCDPISGHVSLFWYQQALGQGPEFLTYFQNEAQLDKSGLPSDRFFAERPEGSVSTLKIQRTQQEDSAVYLCASSLPGTADSYEQYFGPGTRLTVT.

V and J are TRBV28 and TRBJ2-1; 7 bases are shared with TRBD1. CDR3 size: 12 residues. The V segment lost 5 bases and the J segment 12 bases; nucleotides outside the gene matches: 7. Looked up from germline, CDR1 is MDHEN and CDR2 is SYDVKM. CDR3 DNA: TGTGCCAGCAGTCCCCAGGGGGTAAGGCAGTTCTTC. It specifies CASSPQGVRQFF.

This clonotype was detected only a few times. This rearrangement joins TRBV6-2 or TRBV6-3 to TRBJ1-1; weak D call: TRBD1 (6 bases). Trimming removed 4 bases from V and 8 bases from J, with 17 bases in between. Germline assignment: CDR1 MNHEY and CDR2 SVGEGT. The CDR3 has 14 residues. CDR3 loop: CASSFWFLGAEAFF. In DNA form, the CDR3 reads TGTGCCAGCAGTTTTTGGTTTTTGGGGGCGGAAGCTTTCTTT.

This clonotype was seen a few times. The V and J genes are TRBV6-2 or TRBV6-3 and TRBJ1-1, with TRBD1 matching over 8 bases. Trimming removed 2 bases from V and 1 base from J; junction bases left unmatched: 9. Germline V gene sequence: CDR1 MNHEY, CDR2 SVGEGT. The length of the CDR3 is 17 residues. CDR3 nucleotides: TGTGCCAGCAGTTACGCCCAGGGACAGGTCTCGAACACTGAAGCTTTCTTT. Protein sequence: CASSYAQGQVSNTEAFF.